The 19 T cell receptor beta chains listed next were all sequenced from one sample in a study of T-cell reconstitution after alpha-beta-depleted transplantation in children. Unique molecular identifiers were used in preparing the TCRbeta library. One entry per CDR3 protein, called by TCRdb with MiXCR from the PCR reads. This table has approximately 300,000 distinct CDR3 sequences, approximately 10% appearing once. The sample in question was peripheral blood, obtained 180 days after TCRalphabeta/CD19-depleted stem cell transplant. All receptors derive from a male patient aged 2 to 9 who had a stem cell transplant for chronic granulomatous disease, so the T cells may come from the graft donor.

This clonotype has at least ten counts. V and J are TRBV9 and TRBJ2-3; no reliable D call. Per the germline V gene, CDR1 is SGDLS and CDR2 is YYNGEE. With 6 bases removed from V and 3 bases from J, the gap between germline ends came to 14 bases. This CDR3 has 14 amino acids. The CDR3, as DNA: TGTGCCAGCACACCCATCCTGGTGACAGATACGCAGTATTTT. Translated, it gives CASTPILVTDTQYF.

This clonotype was seen at least ten times. The chain recombines TRBV11-2 with TRBJ2-1, with 14 bases aligning to TRBD2. The ends lost 4 bases at V and 9 bases at J; junction bases unmatched: 5. The CDR3 contains 15 residues. Germline V lookup: CDR1 SGHAT, CDR2 FQNNGV. CDR3 in amino acids: CASSSGTSGGSEQFF. In DNA, the CDR3 is TGTGCCAGCAGCTCGGGGACTAGCGGGGGAAGTGAGCAGTTCTTC.

This clonotype occurred many times. The V and J genes are TRBV29-1 and TRBJ2-2; D unresolved. The CDR3 is 14 amino acids. V was cut by 1 base and J by 5 bases, with 11 bases left in between. Germline CDR1 reads SQVTM; CDR2 reads ANQGSEA. The CDR3 DNA reads TGCAGCGTTGAAGTTGGGGTTGGAACCGGGGAGCTGTTTTTT. It yields the protein CSVEVGVGTGELFF.

Ten or more counts support this clonotype. This chain joins TRBV5-6 and TRBJ1-2; D remains ambiguous. Germline loops: CDR1 SGHDT, CDR2 YYEEEE. This CDR3 is built from 14 residues. V lost 6 bases, J lost 5 bases, and 17 bases lay in between. CDR3 in amino acids: CASNVLVDLYGYTF. The CDR3 nucleotides are TGTGCCAGCAACGTCTTGGTAGACCTTTATGGCTACACCTTC.

The sample holds many counts of this clonotype. This sequence joins TRBV4-1 and TRBJ2-3; no reliable D call. Germline assignment: CDR1 MGHRA and CDR2 YSYEKL. Trimming removed 0 bases from V and 6 bases from J, with 7 bases in between. This CDR3 spans 13 amino acids. DNA for the CDR3: TGCGCCAGCAGCCAAGACTCCAGGGATACGCAGTATTTT. Translating gives CASSQDSRDTQYF.

On this clonotype itself: Just one base apart from a much larger clone, this may be a read error. The V gene is TRBV20-1, the J gene TRBJ2-1, with 12 nucleotides matching TRBD2. The germline V gene encodes CDR1 DFQATT and CDR2 SNEGSKA (reference sequence). The CDR3 runs to 15 residues. CDR3 sequence: CSASRLAGGSNEQSF. The CDR3 DNA sequence: TGCAGTGCTAGCCGTCTAGCGGGAGGGTCCAATGAGCAGTCCTTC.

This clonotype was seen many times. The rearrangement joins TRBV12-3 or TRBV12-4 to TRBJ2-5, with 10 bases matching TRBD1. V was clipped by 6 bases and J by 5 bases; unmatched bases: 9. This CDR3 has 15 residues. CDR3 DNA sequence: TGTGCCAGCAGCCCGTTGACAGGGGGCCAGGAGACCCAGTACTTC. Protein: CASSPLTGGQETQYF.

This clonotype was seen at least ten times. The CDR3 region has the DNA TGTGCCAGCAAACCGGGGGAGCAGTACTTC. Its translation: CASKPGEQYF. This rearrangement joins TRBV7-9 to TRBJ2-7; maybe TRBD2 (5 bases). The germline V gene encodes CDR1 SEHNR and CDR2 FQNEAQ (reference sequence). V lost 7 bases, J lost 7 bases, and 8 bases lay in between. The CDR3 is 10 residues long.

This clonotype was picked up many times. This sequence joins TRBV4-3 and TRBJ1-5; D unresolved. Germline V gives CDR1 LGHNA, CDR2 YSLEER. The CDR3 length is 16 residues. Trimming shortened V by 1 base and J by 2 bases, and 12 bases separated the two germline ends. The CDR3 DNA is TGCGCCAGCAGCCAAGTCAGGCACCTCGGCAATCAGCCCCAGCATTTT. Its protein product is CASSQVRHLGNQPQHF.

This clonotype has a count of ten or more. The chain uses TRBV30 and TRBJ2-1; unclear D gene. The CDR3 sequence is 13 residues long. The V gene lost 3 bases and the J gene lost 5 bases, with 11 bases spanning the gap. The germline V gene encodes CDR1 GTSNPN and CDR2 SVGIG (reference sequence). CDR3: CAWRGWEDNEQFF. The CDR3 nucleotides are TGTGCCTGGAGGGGATGGGAAGACAATGAGCAGTTCTTC.

This clonotype was detected many times. V gene TRBV5-1 combines with J gene TRBJ2-3, with 8 positions matching TRBD2. With V trimmed by 4 bases and J by 1 base, 2 bases remained unmatched. Germline loops: CDR1 SGHRS, CDR2 YFSETQ. The CDR3 is made up of 14 amino acids. The CDR3 DNA is TGCGCCAGCAGCGTGACTAGCGGCACAGATACGCAGTATTTT. Its translation: CASSVTSGTDTQYF.

In its sample, this clonotype was seen many times. V gene TRBV5-5 combines with J gene TRBJ2-1; the D gene is possibly TRBD1 (6 bases). The ends were cut back, 4 bases at V and 2 bases at J, with 13 bases in the middle. Germline V gives CDR1 SGHKS, CDR2 YYEKEE (reference sequence). The CDR3 runs to 15 residues. The CDR3 bases are TGTGCCAGCAGCCGTACCGGGACAACCTACAATGAGCAGTTCTTC. Amino acids: CASSRTGTTYNEQFF.

This clonotype occurred many times. The rearrangement uses TRBV6-1 and TRBJ2-7; D possibly matches TRBD1 or TRBD2 (5 bases each). Germline assignment: CDR1 MNHNS and CDR2 SASEGT. CDR3 length equals 13 residues. V lost 6 bases and J 4 bases, leaving 13 bases between the germline ends. The chain's CDR3 is CASRAGTLYEQYF. Here the CDR3 DNA reads TGTGCCAGCAGAGCCGGGACCTTATACGAGCAGTACTTC.

This clonotype was counted ten times or more. The chain couples TRBV20-1 to TRBJ1-6, with a tentative D call TRBD1 (5 bases). This CDR3 spans 13 amino acids. Trimming cost V 6 bases and J 9 bases, with 15 bases left between them. Germline-derived CDR1 and CDR2 are DFQATT and SNEGSKA (reference sequence). CDR3 protein: CSASREESSPLHF. The CDR3 nucleotides are TGCAGTGCCAGCAGGGAGGAGAGTTCACCCCTCCACTTT.

The chain links TRBV4-2 to TRBJ2-1; no clear D. V lost 1 base and J 6 bases, leaving 10 bases between the germline ends. There are 14 residues in the CDR3. Germline CDR1 LGHNA, CDR2 YNFKEQ. The CDR3 region has the DNA TGTGCCAGCAGCCAAGGTTATCCCCCCAATGAGCAGTTCTTC. It codes for CASSQGYPPNEQFF.

The table lists this clonotype with many counts. The genes are TRBV28 and TRBJ2-5; TRBD2 is a possible D gene (6 bases). CDR1 is MDHEN, CDR2 SYDVKM, per germline. The ends were cut back, 7 bases at V and 5 bases at J, with 14 bases in the middle. CDR3 length: 13 residues. As DNA, the CDR3 is TGTGCCAGCATTTTCACCGGGAGTGAGACCCAGTACTTC. This sequence encodes CASIFTGSETQYF.

At least ten counts were recorded for this clonotype. The chain recombines TRBV20-1 with TRBJ2-4; a weak D match, TRBD2 (6 bases). Germline lookup yields CDR1 DFQATT and CDR2 SNEGSKA (reference sequence). CDR3 length equals 13 residues. V was shortened by 7 bases and J by 2 bases, with 12 bases between the two germline ends. In nucleotides, the CDR3 is TGCAGTGGAAAGGCGGGAACCAAAAACATTCAGTACTTC. It is translated as CSGKAGTKNIQYF.

This clonotype has ten or more counts. The J gene is TRBJ1-5, the V gene TRBV12-3 or TRBV12-4; D ambiguous. This CDR3 has 12 residues. The V and J ends lost 7 bases and 0 bases respectively, with 4 bases between them. CDR3 nucleotide sequence: TGTGCCAGCATGTCTAGCAATCAGCCCCAGCATTTT. Translating gives CASMSSNQPQHF.

This clonotype was picked up many times. V usage is TRBV20-1 and J usage is TRBJ2-2; 7 nucleotides line up with TRBD1. The CDR3 is made up of 17 amino acids. V dropped 0 bases and J dropped 3; count of bases not matched to a gene: 10. Germline CDR1 reads DFQATT; CDR2 reads SNEGSKA (reference sequence). As DNA, the CDR3 is TGCAGTGCTAGAGACGTAATCCCGGGACAGCACACCGGGGAGCTGTTTTTT. Amino acid sequence: CSARDVIPGQHTGELFF.